This T cell receptor beta chain comes out of a study of post-analysis software for immune sequencing data. Whole-study context: Clinical courses comprised relapsing-remitting, secondary progressive and progressive-relapsing multiple sclerosis.

Presence of unique molecular identifiers characterized the TCR beta cDNA libraries. cDNA molecules numbering about 490,000 came from roughly 0.93 to 9.6 million T cells. TCRdb re-derived calls from the PCR reads in MiXCR, one entry per CDR3 protein. Of more than 450,000 distinct CDR3 sequences listed, 40% to 50% are singletons. The CDR3 spans 16 residues. J was trimmed by 3 bases and V by 4 bases; bases with no gene match: 9. Germline CDR1 and CDR2: MRHNA and SNTAGT. General study findings and limits: Controls significantly exceeded multiple sclerosis patients in normalized Chao1 diversity. By F measure, samples from a shared preparation batch strongly co-clustered. There were roughly 5 TRBV segments more frequent in patients than controls, and TRBV5-6, TRBV5-1 and TRBV20-1 were among them.

In regard to this clonotype: The target antigen is unknown.

This clonotype was obtained from a girl aged 5-17 years with multiple sclerosis. J is TRBJ2-3 and V is TRBV6-4; 8 bases align to TRBD2. The source material was blood. The CDR3 nucleotides are TGTGCCAGCAGTGTGCTAGCGGGCGGTATGACAGATACGCAGTATTTT. This sequence encodes CASSVLAGGMTDTQYF.